Below are 18 T cell receptor beta chains sequenced from a single sample in a study of quantifying T cell responses using KT2 cells. About the study: RNA was reverse transcribed with TCR alpha and beta constant-region primers.

The cDNA 3' end received a ligated oligonucleotide with a UMI. First-round PCR used roughly 4 cycles and beta primers RC1.1 and RC1.2 covering TRBC1 and TRBC2. One entry per CDR3 protein results from TCRdb running MiXCR on the UMI-ligation and nested PCR reads. Among 40,000 to 55,000 distinct CDR3 sequences, around a tenth were seen once, and the ten largest hold around 9.3%. The sequenced material came from PBMCs spiked with cells of the T cell clone KT2. All receptors derive from a human donor.

This clonotype came up many times. This chain uses TRBV12-2 with TRBJ2-5; TRBD1 is taken as the D call from the table, unchecked against the DNA. TRBV12-2 is given as a pseudogene. The CDR3 is 14 amino acids. CDR3 protein: CASRCRQGQETQYF. CDR3 coding DNA: TGTGCAAGTCGCTGCCGACAGGGGCAAGAGACCCAGTACTTC.

This clonotype was seen more than once but under ten times. This chain joins TRBV13 and TRBJ1-3, with a tentative D call TRBD1 (5 bases). Trimming left V 0 bases short and J 0 bases short, with 6 bases between. The V gene's germline CDR1 is PRHDT and CDR2 FYEKMQ (reference sequence). This CDR3 has 15 amino acids. The CDR3 nucleotides are TGTGCCAGCAGCTTAGGGGGGGTCTCTGGAAACACCATATATTTT. Residues: CASSLGGVSGNTIYF.

CDR3 sequence: CASSLYRGEQYF. Written as DNA, the CDR3 is TGTGCCAGCTCACTCTACAGGGGCGAGCAGTACTTC. This sequence joins TRBV18 and TRBJ2-7, with TRBD1 matching 7 bases. The trim removed 4 bases at V and 6 bases at J, leaving 3 bases unmatched. Germline-derived CDR1 and CDR2 are KGHSH and LQKENI. The CDR3 is 12 residues long.

The genes are TRBV20-1 and TRBJ1-2; D call uncertain. Between the trimmed V and J ends, which lost 5 bases and 3 bases, there was a span of 13 bases. The CDR3 is 13 residues long. The germline V gene encodes CDR1 DFQATT and CDR2 SNEGSKA (reference sequence). CDR3 sequence (DNA): TGCAGTGCTCCCCGGGCTGGGGACTATGGCTACACCTTC. This encodes CSAPRAGDYGYTF.

This clonotype came up a few times. The chain links TRBV3-1 to TRBJ2-1; tentatively, D is TRBD2 (6 bases). V lost 0 bases, J lost 6 bases, and 12 bases lay in between. This CDR3 has 15 residues. The germline V gene has CDR1 LGHDT and CDR2 YNNKEL (reference sequence). The chain's CDR3 is CASSQDLVLANEQFF. The CDR3 coding sequence is TGTGCCAGCAGCCAAGATCTAGTACTAGCCAATGAGCAGTTCTTC.

The sample holds a few counts of this clonotype. This chain links TRBV12-3 or TRBV12-4 with TRBJ2-6; D not resolved. The CDR3 covers 16 residues. The V and J ends lost 6 bases and 0 bases respectively, with 12 bases between them. In DNA, the CDR3 is TGTGCCAGCAGCCCTATGTTGAACTCTGGGGCCAACGTCCTGACTTTC. It specifies CASSPMLNSGANVLTF.

The sample holds many counts of this clonotype. The gene calls are TRBV3-1 and TRBJ1-2; 9 bases are a match to TRBD1. From germline, CDR1 is LGHDT and CDR2 YNNKEL (reference sequence). V dropped 1 base and J dropped 4; count of bases not matched to a gene: 10. This CDR3 has 17 amino acids. CDR3 in DNA: TGTGCCAGCAGCCAAGTTGGGGAAACAGGGGGCGGCTATGGCTACACCTTC. This encodes CASSQVGETGGGYGYTF.

This rearrangement joins TRBV20-1 to TRBJ1-6; TRBD1 matches 7 bases. In germline, CDR1 is DFQATT, CDR2 SNEGSKA (reference sequence). With 7 bases clipped from V and 10 bases from J, the junction kept 10 bases outside the gene matches. The CDR3 is made up of 13 amino acids. The CDR3 loop is CSGWDRGSSPLHF. DNA for the CDR3: TGCAGTGGGTGGGACAGAGGCAGCTCACCCCTCCACTTT.

The chain links TRBV9 to TRBJ2-2; D is uncertain. Trimming stripped 7 bases from V and 6 bases from J, with 13 bases between. This CDR3 contains 13 residues. The V gene's germline CDR1 is SGDLS and CDR2 YYNGEE. CDR3: CASSALSSGELFF. In DNA, the CDR3 is TGTGCCAGCTCGGCGCTCTCTTCCGGGGAGCTGTTTTTT.

This chain joins TRBV5-8 and TRBJ1-5; D gene unclear. The CDR3 has 14 amino acids. Germline CDR1 is SGHTS and CDR2 is YDEGEE. Trimming shortened V by 4 bases and J by 7 bases, and 15 bases separated the two germline ends. CDR3 sequence reads: CASSSGPREQPQHF. The CDR3 bases are TGTGCCAGCAGCAGCGGGCCACGAGAACAGCCCCAGCATTTT.

This clonotype occurred a few times. The V gene is TRBV2, the J gene TRBJ2-3, with D possibly being TRBD2 (6 bases). Trimming stripped 7 bases from V and 5 bases from J, with 19 bases between. This CDR3 region has 15 residues. The germline V gene has CDR1 SNHLY and CDR2 FYNNEI. CDR3 region: CASTPRARREDTQYF. Written as DNA, the CDR3 is TGTGCCAGCACCCCCCGGGCTAGGAGGGAAGATACGCAGTATTTT.

This clonotype was recorded many times. The CDR3 bases are TGCAGTGCTAGAGAAGGGGGGCTGATCAACGAGCAGTACTTC. This encodes CSAREGGLINEQYF. The genes are TRBV20-1 and TRBJ2-7; D tentatively reads TRBD1 or TRBD2 (6 bases each). Trimming shortened V by 0 bases and J by 5 bases, and 14 bases separated the two germline ends. Germline loops: CDR1 DFQATT, CDR2 SNEGSKA (reference sequence). CDR3 length equals 14 residues.

This clonotype was seen only a few times. The chain combines TRBV5-1 with TRBJ2-1; 10 nucleotides agree with TRBD2. The V gene end was trimmed by 3 bases and the J gene end by 0 bases; junction bases not matched to a gene: 15. CDR3 size: 20 residues. CDR1 is SGHRS, CDR2 YFSETQ, per germline. CDR3 region: CASSSRGPSGGPSSYNEQFF. The CDR3 bases are TGCGCCAGCAGCTCTAGAGGGCCTAGCGGGGGTCCTAGCTCCTACAATGAGCAGTTCTTC.

V gene TRBV7-6 combines with J gene TRBJ2-6; D not resolved. The V gene's germline CDR1 is SGHVS and CDR2 FNYEAQ. V dropped 5 bases and J dropped 2 bases, with 10 bases sitting between them. The CDR3 totals 15 residues. Here the CDR3 reads CASSSRKPGANVLTF. The CDR3 DNA sequence: TGTGCCAGCAGCAGCCGGAAACCTGGGGCCAACGTCCTGACTTTC.

This clonotype was observed a few times. The genes are TRBV25-1 and TRBJ2-5; 8 bases align to TRBD1. From germline, CDR1 is MGHDK and CDR2 SYGVNS. This CDR3 region has 14 residues. V shed 6 bases and J 5 bases; nucleotides not matched to a gene: 8. CDR3 sequence (DNA): TGTGCCAGCAGGGCAGGGGGCTCGGGGGAGACCCAGTACTTC. It encodes CASRAGGSGETQYF.

This rearrangement joins TRBV4-2 to TRBJ2-3, with 14 bases aligning to TRBD2. With 0 bases clipped from V and 10 bases from J, the junction kept 9 bases outside the gene matches. Germline CDR1 is LGHNA and CDR2 is YNFKEQ. This CDR3 region has 17 residues. The CDR3, as DNA: TGTGCCAGCAGCCAAGAGGAGACTAGCGGGGGGGCACTTCCGCAGTATTTT. As protein: CASSQEETSGGALPQYF.

This clonotype was detected only a few times. The chain employs TRBV7-9 and TRBJ2-7; D remains unclear. The CDR3 runs 12 residues. V shed 3 bases and J shed 0 bases, with 3 bases lying between them. The germline V gene encodes CDR1 SEHNR and CDR2 FQNEAQ (reference sequence). This CDR3 reads CASSFSSYEQYF. The CDR3 nucleotides are TGTGCCAGCAGCTTCAGCTCCTACGAGCAGTACTTC.

In this sample, this clonotype turned up many times. The CDR3 protein is CSARGSFNQPQHF. Written as DNA, the CDR3 is TGCAGTGCTAGAGGTTCCTTTAATCAGCCCCAGCATTTT. This sequence joins TRBV20-1 and TRBJ1-5; D is ambiguous. From germline, CDR1 is DFQATT and CDR2 SNEGSKA (reference sequence). Trimming took off 1 base at V and 4 bases at J, with 8 bases between the two ends. This CDR3 has 13 residues.